This T cell receptor beta chain was captured in a study of CD8 T cells in Susac syndrome. CD8+ and CD4+ T cells from blood underwent TCR beta sequencing. The multiple sclerosis controls consisted of treatment-naive patients with relapsing-remitting disease, either stable or active. The authors negatively isolated CD8+ and CD4+ T cells and FACS-enriched TEMRA cells. Random hexamers were used to reverse transcribe 0.5 to 1 ug of RNA. Multiplex immunoSEQ PCR targeted 54 Vbeta and 13 Jbeta TCR beta segments. TCRdb fed the immunoSEQ multiplex PCR reads into MiXCR, producing one record per CDR3 protein. In the table there are 150,000 to 250,000 distinct CDR3 sequences, 90% to 95% of which are singletons. The CDR3 is 13 residues long. Per germline, CDR1 DFQATT and CDR2 SNEGSKA (reference sequence). V gave up 3 bases and J gave up 0 bases, with 7 bases separating them.

Sequencing used CD4+ T cells from PBMCs. The sequence was collected from a human donor with multiple sclerosis. The chain combines TRBV20-1 with TRBJ2-3, with D perhaps matching TRBD2 (5 bases). The CDR3 nucleotides read TGCAGTGCTAGCGGGATTAGCACAGATACGCAGTATTTT. Its translation: CSASGISTDTQYF.